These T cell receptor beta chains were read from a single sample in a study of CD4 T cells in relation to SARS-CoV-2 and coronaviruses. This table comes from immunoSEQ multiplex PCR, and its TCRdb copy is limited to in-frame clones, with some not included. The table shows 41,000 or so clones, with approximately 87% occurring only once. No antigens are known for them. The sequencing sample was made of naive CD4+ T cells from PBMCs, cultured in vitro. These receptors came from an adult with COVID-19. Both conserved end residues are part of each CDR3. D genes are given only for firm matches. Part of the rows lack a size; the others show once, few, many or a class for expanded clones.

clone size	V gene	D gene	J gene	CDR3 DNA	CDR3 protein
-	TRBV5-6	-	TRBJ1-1	TGTGCCAGCAGCCCTCAGATCCGCGACGGAGTCGTGTACACTGAAGCTTTCTTT	CASSPQIRDGVVYTEAFF
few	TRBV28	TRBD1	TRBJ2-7	TGTGCCAGCAGCTCTATGGGACAGTCAACCTACGAGCAGTACTTC	CASSSMGQSTYEQYF
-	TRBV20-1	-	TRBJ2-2	TGCAGTGCTAGTTGGTTGGATAGCGGTTACACCGGGGAGCTGTTTTTT	CSASWLDSGYTGELFF
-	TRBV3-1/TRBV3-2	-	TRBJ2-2	TGTGCCAGCAGCCAGTTAGGGGCAACTAGCCTCGCCCGGGAGCTGTTTTTT	CASSQLGATSLARELFF
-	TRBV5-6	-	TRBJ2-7	TGTGCCAGCAGTGGCCCGGAGGGCCATTTGTACGAGCAGTACTTC	CASSGPEGHLYEQYF
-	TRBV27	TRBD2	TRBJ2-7	TGTGCCAGCAGTTTAGTGGGAGGGCCTTTCGAGCAGTACTTC	CASSLVGGPFEQYF
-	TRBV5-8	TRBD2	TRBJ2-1	TGTGCCAGCAGCTTGGGCGGGAGGGTTCGGGATGAGCAGTTCTTC	CASSLGGRVRDEQFF
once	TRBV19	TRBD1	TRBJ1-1	TGTGCCAGTAGTAGTTTACAGGGGTGGACTGAAGCTTTCTTT	CASSSLQGWTEAFF
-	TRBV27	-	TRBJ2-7	TGTGCCAGCAGTGGGCAAAGCTCCTACGAGCAGTACTTC	CASSGQSSYEQYF
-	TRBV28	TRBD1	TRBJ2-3	TGTGCCAGCAGGAGAACCGACAGGGGTCGGCCAGATACGCAGTATTTT	CASRRTDRGRPDTQYF
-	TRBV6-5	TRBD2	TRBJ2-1	TGTGCCAGCAGTTTGACTAGCGGGGGGTACAATGAGCAGTTCTTC	CASSLTSGGYNEQFF
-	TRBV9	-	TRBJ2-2	TGTGCCAGCAGCCCGCCGGGACGGAACACCGGGGAGCTGTTTTTT	CASSPPGRNTGELFF
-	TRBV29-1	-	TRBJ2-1	TGCAGCGTTGATGGCCTGGAGCAGTTCTTC	CSVDGLEQFF
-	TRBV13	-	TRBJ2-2	TGTGCCAGCAGCCGGACAGTTAACGGGGAGCTGTTTTTT	CASSRTVNGELFF
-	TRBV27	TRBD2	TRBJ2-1	TGTGCCAGCTCGTCTAGCGGAGGTTACAATGAGCAGTTCTTC	CASSSSGGYNEQFF
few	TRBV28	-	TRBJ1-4	TGTGCCAGCAGTTTAGAGTTAGCAGGGGACCCTGGCGAAAAACTGTTTTTT	CASSLELAGDPGEKLFF
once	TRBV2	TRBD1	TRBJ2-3	TGTGCCAGCTACAGGACAGGGGGCTTTCGAGATACGCAGTATTTT	CASYRTGGFRDTQYF
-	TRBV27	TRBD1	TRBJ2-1	TGTGCCAGCAGTTCCGGGACAGGGGATTTTCGGGACAATGAGCAGTTCTTC	CASSSGTGDFRDNEQFF
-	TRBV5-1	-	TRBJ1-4	TGCGCCAGCAAATTAGGGACTTCTAATGAAAAACTGTTTTTT	CASKLGTSNEKLFF
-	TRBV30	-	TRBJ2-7	TGTGCCTGGAGGCGGGACATCAGCTACGAGCAGTACTTC	CAWRRDISYEQYF
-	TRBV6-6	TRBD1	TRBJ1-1	TGTGCCAGCCGACAGGGGGCATGGGCTTTCTTT	CASRQGAWAFF
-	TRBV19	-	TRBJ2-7	TGTGCCAGTAGCCCGGGGGCCGGCGAGCAGTACTTC	CASSPGAGEQYF
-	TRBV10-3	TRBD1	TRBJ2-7	TGTGCCACCGGGCTCTCCGGGACAGCCATCGAGCAGTACTTC	CATGLSGTAIEQYF
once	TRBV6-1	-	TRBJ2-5	TGTGCCAGCAGTGAAGTAGGGGGAGAGACCCAGTACTTC	CASSEVGGETQYF
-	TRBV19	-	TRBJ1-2	TGTGCCAGTAGTATGCACGACAGGCTTAACTATGGCTACACCTTC	CASSMHDRLNYGYTF
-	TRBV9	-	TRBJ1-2	TGTGCCAGCAGCGGGGCAGCAGCTAACTATGGCTACACCTTC	CASSGAAANYGYTF
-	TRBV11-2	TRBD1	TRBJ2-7	TGTGCCAGCAGCGAGGGACAGGGTCTGATGGGTGCTCTGGGAGAGCAGTACTTC	CASSEGQGLMGALGEQYF
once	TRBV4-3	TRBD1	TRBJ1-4	TGCGCCAGCAGCCAAGAGGACAGGAATGAAAAACTGTTTTTT	CASSQEDRNEKLFF
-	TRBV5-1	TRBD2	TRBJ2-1	TGCGCCAGCAGCGCGACTAGCGCGCCTTACAATGAGCAGTTCTTC	CASSATSAPYNEQFF
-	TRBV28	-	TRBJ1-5	TGTGCCAGCAGTTATAGCAATCAGCCCCAGCATTTT	CASSYSNQPQHF
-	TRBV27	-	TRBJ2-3	TGTGCCAGCAGTTCGAGTCCACAACCGATTAGCTTACCAGATACGCAGTATTTT	CASSSSPQPISLPDTQYF
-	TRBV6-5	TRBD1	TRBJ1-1	TGTGCCAGCAGTTACTCCGGACAGGGTTTCAGCGATGAAGCTTTCTTT	CASSYSGQGFSDEAFF
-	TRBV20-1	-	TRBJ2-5	TGCAGTGTGGCCCAGGAGACCCAGTACTTC	CSVAQETQYF
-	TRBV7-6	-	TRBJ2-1	TGTGCCAGCAGCCCTAATGTAGCGGGGACAGGTCGGGAGCAGTTCTTC	CASSPNVAGTGREQFF
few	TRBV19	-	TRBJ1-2	TGTGCCAGTAGTCTAACGACCGCGCTCGGGGGCTACACCTTC	CASSLTTALGGYTF
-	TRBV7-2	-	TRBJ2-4	TGTGCCAGCAGCTTAGGGAGGGGACCCCCAAAAAACATTCAGTACTTC	CASSLGRGPPKNIQYF
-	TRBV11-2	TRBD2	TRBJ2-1	TGTGCCAGCAGCACCCTCCGGGGACTAGCGAAATATGAGCAGTTCTTC	CASSTLRGLAKYEQFF
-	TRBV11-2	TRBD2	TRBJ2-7	TGTGCCAGCAGCGCGCTAGCGGGAGTATCTCTCGAGCAGTACTTC	CASSALAGVSLEQYF
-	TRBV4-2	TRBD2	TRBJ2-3	TGTGCCAGCAGCCAAGGGGACACCGATAGCGGGAGGGCTGGCACAGATACGCAGTATTTT	CASSQGDTDSGRAGTDTQYF
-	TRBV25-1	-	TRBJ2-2	TGTGCCGAAGAAGCGGGCGTTAACACCGGGGAGCTGTTTTTT	CAEEAGVNTGELFF
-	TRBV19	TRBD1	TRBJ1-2	TGTGCCAGTAGCAGAGACAGGGGCTATGGCTACACCTTC	CASSRDRGYGYTF
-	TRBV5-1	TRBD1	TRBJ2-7	TGCGCCAGCAGCTTTTCCGGGACAGGGGTGGGCGAGCAGTACTTC	CASSFSGTGVGEQYF
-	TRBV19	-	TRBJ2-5	TGTGCCAGTAGTATGCCCGGTAGGGAGACCCAGTACTTC	CASSMPGRETQYF
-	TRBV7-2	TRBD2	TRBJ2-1	TGTGCCAGCAGCGTCTCCGGGACTAGCGGGCTGAGGGCGCAGTTCTTC	CASSVSGTSGLRAQFF
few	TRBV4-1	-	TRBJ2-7	TGCGCCAGCAGCCAAGATAACAGGCGTCTCTACGAGCAGTACTTC	CASSQDNRRLYEQYF
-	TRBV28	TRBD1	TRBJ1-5	TGTGCCAGCAGTTGGGGACAGAGGAGAGGGCTAAAAGGTCAGCCCCAGCATTTT	CASSWGQRRGLKGQPQHF
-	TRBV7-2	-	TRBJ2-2	TGTGCCAGCAGCTTAAATCCCTGGCGCGGGGAGCTGTTTTTT	CASSLNPWRGELFF
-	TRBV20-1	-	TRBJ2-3	TGCAGTGCCGTCGGCACAGATACGCAGTATTTT	CSAVGTDTQYF
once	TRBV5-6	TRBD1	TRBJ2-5	TGTGCCAGCAGCCCCAGGACAGGGGCTTTGGAGACCCAGTACTTC	CASSPRTGALETQYF
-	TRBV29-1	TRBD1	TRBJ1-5	TGCAGCGTTCTGACTACAGGGGACGCCAATCAGCCCCAGCATTTT	CSVLTTGDANQPQHF
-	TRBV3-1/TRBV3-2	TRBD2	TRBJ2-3	TGTGCCAGCAGCCTACTAGCGGCCACAGATACGCAGTATTTT	CASSLLAATDTQYF
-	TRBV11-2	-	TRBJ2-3	TGTGCCAGCAGTCGGTGGGCGGAAACTAGCACAGATACGCAGTATTTT	CASSRWAETSTDTQYF
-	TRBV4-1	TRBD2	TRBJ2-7	TGCGCCAGCAGCCAAGATAGGAGGGCTAGCGGGTACCCCTACGAGCAGTACTTC	CASSQDRRASGYPYEQYF
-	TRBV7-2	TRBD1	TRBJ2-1	TGTGCCAGCAGCTTAGGGGGGACAGACAATGAGCAGTTCTTC	CASSLGGTDNEQFF
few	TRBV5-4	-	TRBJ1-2	TGTGCCAGCAGCGCCGGACAGAAGTGGATCGACTATGGCTACACCTTC	CASSAGQKWIDYGYTF
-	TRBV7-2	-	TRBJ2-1	TGTGCCAGCAGCCAAATGGACAATGAGCAGTTCTTC	CASSQMDNEQFF
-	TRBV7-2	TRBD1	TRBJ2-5	TGTGCCAGCAGCAAAGACAGGGGGCGGGAGACCCAGTACTTC	CASSKDRGRETQYF